The 25 T cell receptor beta chains listed next were all sequenced from one sample in a study of T cells in Graves' hyperthyroidism and ophthalmopathy. TCR beta CDR3 regions were amplified from RNA transcripts. An initial round of RT-PCR targeting the TCR CDR3 relied on the HTBI primer set. Each CDR3 protein is one row after TCRdb ran MiXCR on the multiplex PCR reads. The data hold approximately 400,000 distinct CDR3 sequences, with 14% to 15% observed a single time. Input material: blood. The origin of the receptors is a woman under 40 with Graves' hyperthyroidism.

The V call is TRBV27, the J call TRBJ1-1; no reliable D call. Germline-derived CDR1 and CDR2 are MNHEY and SMNVEV (reference sequence). The CDR3 runs 11 residues. V was cut by 2 bases and J by 11 bases, with 9 bases left in between. This CDR3 is CASSLGSSAFF. CDR3 nucleotide sequence: TGTGCCAGCAGTTTAGGATCGTCGGCTTTCTTT.

This clonotype came up many times. The chain has TRBV9 and TRBJ2-7; 10 bases are shared with TRBD2. From germline, CDR1 is SGDLS and CDR2 YYNGEE. With 5 bases clipped from V and 3 bases from J, the junction kept 8 bases outside the gene matches. This CDR3 spans 15 amino acids. CDR3 residues: CASSPSGRVDYEQYF. DNA for the CDR3: TGTGCCAGCAGTCCGAGCGGGAGGGTCGACTACGAGCAGTACTTC.

This clonotype appeared a few times. The chain joins TRBV4-1 to TRBJ2-2, with D unresolved. CDR1 and CDR2 from the germline V gene are MGHRA and YSYEKL. The CDR3 is made up of 17 amino acids. The V end was cut by 2 bases, the J end by 2 bases, with 15 bases between. The CDR3: CASSQQIQIDNTGELFF. CDR3 in DNA: TGCGCCAGCAGCCAACAAATACAGATAGACAACACCGGGGAGCTGTTTTTT.

This clonotype was seen many times. This chain uses TRBV27 with TRBJ2-1; no firm D call. Trimming took off 2 bases at V and 9 bases at J, with 17 bases between the two ends. The CDR3 extends over 15 amino acids. CDR1 and CDR2 from the germline V gene are MNHEY and SMNVEV (reference sequence). The chain's CDR3 is CASSLGSSNIGEQFF. DNA for the CDR3: TGTGCCAGCAGTTTAGGTTCTAGTAATATTGGTGAGCAGTTCTTC.

A single count supports this clonotype. The chain couples TRBV20-1 to TRBJ2-5; D call uncertain. This CDR3 region has 12 residues. In germline, CDR1 is DFQATT, CDR2 SNEGSKA (reference sequence). V lost 2 bases and J lost 1, with 5 bases in between. The CDR3 region is CSARLTQETQYF. The CDR3 DNA follows: TGCAGTGCTAGACTAACCCAAGAGACCCAGTACTTC.

This clonotype has a count of ten or more. V usage is TRBV28 and J usage is TRBJ2-1, with 7 positions matching TRBD1. The trim removed 5 bases at V and 2 bases at J, leaving 6 bases unmatched. This CDR3 comprises 15 residues. Looked up from germline, CDR1 is MDHEN and CDR2 is SYDVKM. The DNA for the CDR3 is TGTGCCAGCAGTCCTGACAGGGTCCCCTACAATGAGCAGTTCTTC. Its translation is CASSPDRVPYNEQFF.

In its sample, this clonotype was seen many times. DNA of the CDR3: TGTGCCAGCAGCACCCGACAGGGGTTCGTGCTAGAGACCCAGTACTTC. Translating gives CASSTRQGFVLETQYF. This chain uses TRBV11-2 with TRBJ2-5, with 8 nucleotides matching TRBD1. Germline CDR1 SGHAT, CDR2 FQNNGV. V dropped 5 bases and J dropped 4; count of bases not matched to a gene: 12. This CDR3 spans 16 amino acids.

This clonotype has ten or more counts. The rearrangement uses TRBV3-1 and TRBJ1-5; no reliable D call. Germline V lookup: CDR1 LGHDT, CDR2 YNNKEL (reference sequence). Trimming took 4 bases from V and 9 from J, leaving 13 bases between them. This CDR3 has 13 amino acids. The CDR3 region has the DNA TGTGCCAGCAGCCGGGTCGACGGTGGGCCCCAGCATTTT. This gives the protein CASSRVDGGPQHF.

This clonotype showed up many times. V is TRBV6-1 and J is TRBJ1-2; 7 bases match TRBD1. Germline V gives CDR1 MNHNS, CDR2 SASEGT. This CDR3 comprises 17 residues. V was pared by 6 bases and J by 3 bases, with 16 bases of the junction left unmatched. CDR3 nucleotide sequence: TGTGCCAGCAGACACCGGGACAGACACCTTCGGCACTATGGCTACACCTTC. Protein sequence: CASRHRDRHLRHYGYTF.

This clonotype appeared many times. The chain uses TRBV18 and TRBJ1-1, with 8 bases aligning to TRBD1. Germline V CDR1 and CDR2: KGHSH, LQKENI. This CDR3 has 19 amino acids. V was pared by 6 bases and J by 0 bases, with 18 bases of the junction left unmatched. CDR3 coding DNA: TGTGCCAGCTCCCACGGGATGGGCAGGGGGCTTTCGGTGAACACTGAAGCTTTCTTT. Its translation: CASSHGMGRGLSVNTEAFF.

This clonotype was observed a handful of times. V gene TRBV6-1 combines with J gene TRBJ2-3; TRBD2 is a possible D gene (5 bases). The ends were cut back, 5 bases at V and 2 bases at J, with 11 bases in the middle. This CDR3 has 14 amino acids. Looked up from germline, CDR1 is MNHNS and CDR2 is SASEGT. CDR3 bases: TGTGCCAGCAGTATGTGGGGAGACACAGATACGCAGTATTTT. This gives the protein CASSMWGDTDTQYF.

This clonotype has just a few counts. The rearrangement joins TRBV7-6 to TRBJ2-1; 8 nucleotides line up with TRBD1. The V and J ends lost 4 bases and 7 bases, in that order; junction bases with no gene match: 3. Germline CDR1 reads SGHVS; CDR2 reads FNYEAQ. The CDR3 has 13 amino acids. CDR3 nucleotides: TGTGCCAGCAGCTGGCAGGGGGCTAATGAGCAGTTCTTC. This translates into CASSWQGANEQFF.

On this clonotype itself: This could be a read error, since a much larger clone is one nucleotide away. This chain joins TRBV3-1 and TRBJ2-2; 9 nucleotides line up with TRBD1. Per germline, CDR1 LGHDT and CDR2 YNNKEL (reference sequence). The V and J ends lost 3 bases and 3 bases, in that order; junction bases with no gene match: 2. The length of the CDR3 is 15 residues. CDR3 sequence: CASSQRDRDTGELFF. The CDR3 DNA is TGTGCCAGCAGCCAGAGGGACAGGGACACCGGGGAGCTGTTTTTT.

This clonotype was detected ten times or more. The CDR3 reads CASNGKGGRSDNEQFF. The CDR3 region has the DNA TGTGCCAGCAACGGGAAAGGGGGTAGATCGGACAATGAGCAGTTCTTC. V and J are TRBV6-1 and TRBJ2-1; a weak D match, TRBD1 (6 bases). Trimming shortened V by 7 bases and J by 5 bases, and 21 bases separated the two germline ends. The CDR3 consists of 16 residues. CDR1 and CDR2 (germline): MNHNS, SASEGT.

The table lists this clonotype with a few counts. In nucleotides, the CDR3 is TGTGCCAGCACCACGGACGGACGAAGCTCCTACGAGCAGTACTTC. It encodes CASTTDGRSSYEQYF. The rearrangement links TRBV6-1 to TRBJ2-7, with D hard to call. The CDR3 loop spans 15 amino acids. Trimming stripped 7 bases from V and 0 bases from J, with 16 bases between. Germline values: CDR1 MNHNS, CDR2 SASEGT.

This clonotype showed up just a few times. This sequence joins TRBV6-6 and TRBJ1-1; weak D call: TRBD1 (5 bases). This CDR3 contains 13 residues. CDR1 MNHNY and CDR2 SVGAGI come from the germline V gene (reference sequence). Trimming removed 2 bases from V and 5 bases from J, with 9 bases in between. The CDR3, as DNA: TGTGCCAGCAGTTACGACAGTCGGACTGAAGCTTTCTTT. This translates into CASSYDSRTEAFF.

This clonotype was counted only a few times. The chain recombines TRBV5-1 with TRBJ2-5; 10 positions match TRBD2. The CDR3 extends over 16 amino acids. CDR1 SGHRS and CDR2 YFSETQ come from the germline V gene. Trimming removed 7 bases from V and 2 bases from J; junction bases left unmatched: 11. This CDR3 is CASSRVLAGDQETQYF. CDR3 in DNA: TGCGCCAGCTCACGGGTCCTAGCGGGAGATCAAGAGACCCAGTACTTC.

The table lists this clonotype with a count of one. The V call is TRBV24-1, the J call TRBJ1-2; D is unresolved. Per the germline V gene, CDR1 is KGHDR and CDR2 is SFDVKD. Trimming pared 2 bases from V and 6 bases from J, leaving 6 bases between. CDR3 size: 12 residues. The CDR3: CATSDWKDGYTF. CDR3 DNA: TGTGCCACCAGTGATTGGAAAGATGGCTACACCTTC.

This clonotype was observed many times. The V gene is TRBV10-1, the J gene TRBJ2-3; D unclear. This CDR3 is built from 16 residues. Germline V gives CDR1 WNHNN, CDR2 SYGVQD (reference sequence). V dropped 0 bases and J dropped 0 bases, with 10 bases sitting between them. DNA of the CDR3: TGCGCCAGCAGTGAGTCGGGTCGGCAGAGCACAGATACGCAGTATTTT. This sequence encodes CASSESGRQSTDTQYF.

The chain joins TRBV14 to TRBJ2-3, with unresolved D. Germline CDR1 is SGHDN and CDR2 is FVKESK. The V gene lost 3 bases and the J gene lost 1 base, with 14 bases spanning the gap. CDR3 size: 16 residues. The CDR3 region is CASSHLRASGTDTQYF. The DNA for the CDR3 is TGTGCCAGCAGCCATCTCCGGGCCAGTGGCACAGATACGCAGTATTTT.

In this sample, this clonotype turned up many times. The chain has TRBV30 and TRBJ1-1, with 8 bases aligning to TRBD1. This CDR3 has 18 residues. CDR1 is GTSNPN, CDR2 SVGIG, per germline (reference sequence). V shed 5 bases, J shed 5 bases, and the junction held 22 bases outside the gene matches. CDR3 amino acids: CAWFRRGQGAIFHTEAFF. The DNA for the CDR3 is TGTGCCTGGTTTAGGAGGGGGCAGGGGGCAATATTTCATACTGAAGCTTTCTTT.

This clonotype was observed many times. J is TRBJ2-3 and V is TRBV20-1; TRBD2 aligns across 12 bases. CDR3 size: 14 residues. Per the germline V gene, CDR1 is DFQATT and CDR2 is SNEGSKA (reference sequence). After removal of 6 bases from V and 7 bases from J, the junction contained 8 bases not matched to a gene. Written as DNA, the CDR3 is TGCAGTGCAAGGACTAGCGGGAATTTGAATACGCAGTATTTT. Translating it yields CSARTSGNLNTQYF.

This clonotype appeared many times. J is TRBJ1-2 and V is TRBV28; D is ambiguous. This CDR3 comprises 16 residues. The V gene's germline CDR1 is MDHEN and CDR2 SYDVKM. V lost 5 bases and J 2 bases, leaving 18 bases between the germline ends. In nucleotides, the CDR3 is TGTGCCAGCAGTCCTCAGCGGGGAAAAGGGAACTATGGCTACACCTTC. This encodes CASSPQRGKGNYGYTF.

Many counts were recorded for this clonotype. The chain joins TRBV27 to TRBJ1-5; 7 positions agree with TRBD1. The CDR3 extends over 16 amino acids. The V gene end was trimmed by 0 bases and the J gene end by 3 bases; junction bases not matched to a gene: 5. CDR1 and CDR2 from the germline V gene are MNHEY and SMNVEV (reference sequence). Here the CDR3 DNA reads TGTGCCAGCAGTTTATCAGGGGGCGTTCTCAATCAGCCCCAGCATTTT. This codes for CASSLSGGVLNQPQHF.

This clonotype appeared many times. V is TRBV20-1 and J is TRBJ1-1, with TRBD1 matching over 8 bases. This CDR3 has 17 amino acids. The J segment lost 1 base and the V segment lost 1 base, leaving 11 bases of the junction unmatched. Germline CDR1 and CDR2: DFQATT and SNEGSKA (reference sequence). DNA for the CDR3: TGCAGTGCTAGAGGAGCCGTTATAGGACAGGGGAACACTGAAGCTTTCTTT. This codes for CSARGAVIGQGNTEAFF.